This T cell receptor beta chain stems from a study of PD-L1 blockade in urothelial cancer. Study-level points and caveats: Improved survival was predicted by pretreatment blood TCR clonality below the median. Durable benefit accompanied greater 3-week expansion of tumor-associated blood clones.

A remark on this clone: As yet, its antigen is unknown.

Trimming took 0 bases from V and 10 from J; bases not matched to a gene: 5. This CDR3 has 16 residues. CDR1 MNHEY and CDR2 SMNVEV come from the germline V gene (reference sequence). Using immunoSEQ multiplex PCR, the repertoire was profiled, and TCRdb retains in-frame clones only, with some absent. Here the sample spans some 120,000 clones, roughly 86% being singletons. Stated time point: peripheral blood 6 weeks after treatment start. Patients presented with locally advanced or metastatic urothelial carcinoma. The chain links TRBV27 to TRBJ1-6; 11 nucleotides align to TRBD1. The specimen was PBMCs, collected around atezolizumab (anti-PD-L1) treatment. This sequence was found in a man between 45 and 60 years old with urothelial cancer. CDR3 sequence reads: CASSLSDRTGGSPLHF. Written as DNA, the CDR3 is TGTGCCAGCAGTTTATCGGACCGGACAGGGGGCTCACCCCTCCACTTT.